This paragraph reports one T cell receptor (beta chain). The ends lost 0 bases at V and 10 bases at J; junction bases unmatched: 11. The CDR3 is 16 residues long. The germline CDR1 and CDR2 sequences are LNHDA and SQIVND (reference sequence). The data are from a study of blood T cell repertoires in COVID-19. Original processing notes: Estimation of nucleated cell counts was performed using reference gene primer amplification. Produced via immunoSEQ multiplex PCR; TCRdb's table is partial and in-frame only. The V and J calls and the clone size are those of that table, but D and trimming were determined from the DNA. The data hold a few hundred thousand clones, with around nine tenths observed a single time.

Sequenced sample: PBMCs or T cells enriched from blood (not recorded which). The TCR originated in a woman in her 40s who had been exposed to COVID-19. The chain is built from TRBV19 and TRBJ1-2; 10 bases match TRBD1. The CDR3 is CASSIDPAGQGTNYTF. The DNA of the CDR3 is TGTGCCAGTAGTATAGATCCGGCGGGACAGGGGACAAACTACACCTTC.